This T cell receptor (beta chain) derives from a study of blood T cell repertoires in COVID-19. The CDR3 extends over 15 amino acids. The V gene end was trimmed by 4 bases and the J gene end by 2 bases; junction bases not matched to a gene: 9. Germline V gives CDR1 SGHRS, CDR2 YFSETQ. Sequenced by immunoSEQ multiplex PCR; TCRdb stores in-frame clones only, minus some. The sample yields approximately 230,000 clones, approximately 82% seen once. The chain is built from TRBV5-1 and TRBJ2-7; 7 bases line up with TRBD2. This TCR was recovered from a woman of 80 years or more with active or convalescent COVID-19. What was sequenced was peripheral blood. In DNA, the CDR3 is TGCGCCAGCAGCCCACCACTAGCGCGGGCCTACGAGCAGTACTTC. Amino acid sequence: CASSPPLARAYEQYF.